One sample yielded the 27 T cell receptor beta chains listed below, sequenced in a study of blood T cell repertoires in COVID-19. The method was immunoSEQ multiplex PCR; TCRdb's version includes in-frame clones alone and lacks a portion of them. In the table there are 200,000 to 250,000 clones, around 83% of which are singletons. Sequencing was performed on peripheral blood. Receptors originate from a man over 45 with active or convalescent COVID-19.

This sequence joins TRBV28 and TRBJ2-1; possibly TRBD2 for D (5 bases). Trimming took off 3 bases at V and 6 bases at J, with 9 bases between the two ends. This CDR3 has 13 residues. Per the germline V gene, CDR1 is MDHEN and CDR2 is SYDVKM. Here the CDR3 reads CASSFYGLNEQFF. CDR3 sequence (DNA): TGTGCCAGCAGTTTCTACGGACTCAATGAGCAGTTCTTC.

V and J are TRBV7-3 and TRBJ2-1; 7 nucleotides match TRBD2. V gave up 5 bases and J gave up 3 bases; unmatched junction bases: 7. The germline V gene encodes CDR1 SGHTA and CDR2 FQGTGA. The CDR3 is 15 amino acids. The CDR3 sequence is CASSPERGIYNEQFF. Here the CDR3 DNA reads TGTGCCAGCAGCCCAGAGCGGGGTATCTACAATGAGCAGTTCTTC.

V usage is TRBV6-1 and J usage is TRBJ1-6; 8 nucleotides agree with TRBD1. The CDR3 spans 17 residues. V gave up 4 bases and J gave up 9 bases; unmatched junction bases: 14. Germline lookup yields CDR1 MNHNS and CDR2 SASEGT. CDR3 DNA sequence: TGTGCCAGCAGTGCCAAACCGACAGGGGCGCTGGGTTCACCCCTCCACTTT. Its translation: CASSAKPTGALGSPLHF.

This chain joins TRBV6-6 and TRBJ1-5; 8 bases match TRBD1. The CDR3 has 14 amino acids. Germline V gives CDR1 MNHNY, CDR2 SVGAGI (reference sequence). After removal of 4 bases from V and 7 bases from J, the junction contained 6 bases not matched to a gene. CDR3: CASSSGQGWQPQHF. CDR3 in DNA: TGTGCCAGCAGTTCAGGACAGGGCTGGCAGCCCCAGCATTTT.

The chain joins TRBV9 to TRBJ1-5; 8 nucleotides line up with TRBD1. V trimming: 4 bases; J trimming: 4 bases; junction bases outside the gene matches: 4. The CDR3 loop spans 14 amino acids. CDR1 is SGDLS and CDR2 is YYNGEE in the germline V gene. The CDR3 coding sequence is TGTGCCAGCAGCCAAGGACAGGGAAATCAGCCCCAGCATTTT. It translates to CASSQGQGNQPQHF. The whole variable domain, remainder taken from reference TRBV9 and TRBJ1-5, is DSGVTQTPKHLITATGQRVTLRCSPRSGDLSVYWYQQSLDQGLQFLIQYYNGEERAKGNILERFSAQQFPDLHSELNLSSLELGDSALYFCASSQGQGNQPQHFGDGTRLSIL.

V gene TRBV2 combines with J gene TRBJ1-4, with D perhaps matching TRBD1 (6 bases). V lost 6 bases and J 4 bases, leaving 12 bases between the germline ends. Germline V gives CDR1 SNHLY, CDR2 FYNNEI. The length of the CDR3 is 14 residues. CDR3 nucleotides: TGTGCCAGCAGGCTGGGCAGGGGTAATGAAAAACTGTTTTTT. Translation: CASRLGRGNEKLFF.

V gene TRBV19 combines with J gene TRBJ1-2, with 7 nucleotides matching TRBD1. The CDR3 is 13 residues long. Germline V CDR1 and CDR2: LNHDA, SQIVND (reference sequence). V trimming: 6 bases; J trimming: 0 bases; junction bases outside the gene matches: 1. Written as DNA, the CDR3 is TGTGCCAGTAGGGACAGGACTAACTATGGCTACACCTTC. Its translation: CASRDRTNYGYTF.

This clone was detected only once. The CDR3 bases are TGTGCCAGCAGTGAAGCGCTGACAGGGGCTGGAAACACCATATATTTT. As protein: CASSEALTGAGNTIYF. The chain is built from TRBV6-1 and TRBJ1-3; 8 bases align to TRBD1. Germline assignment: CDR1 MNHNS and CDR2 SASEGT. J was trimmed by 2 bases and V by 0 bases; bases with no gene match: 3. CDR3 size: 16 residues.

The V gene is TRBV20-1, the J gene TRBJ1-5; D is unclear. This CDR3 is built from 15 residues. CDR1 and CDR2 from the germline V gene are DFQATT and SNEGSKA (reference sequence). The V gene lost 3 bases and the J gene lost 0 bases, with 12 bases spanning the gap. CDR3: CSASPPRVSNQPQHF. The DNA for the CDR3 is TGCAGTGCTAGTCCCCCACGGGTTAGCAATCAGCCCCAGCATTTT.

The chain carries TRBV5-4 and TRBJ2-5; D perhaps matches TRBD1 (5 bases). Germline assignment: CDR1 SGHNT and CDR2 YYREEE (reference sequence). This CDR3 region has 15 residues. Trimming cost V 4 bases and J 4 bases, with 17 bases left between them. The CDR3 nucleotides read TGTGCCAGCAGCCGGAATCAGGGTATTCGAGAGACCCAGTACTTC. Translating it yields CASSRNQGIRETQYF.

The J gene is TRBJ2-5, the V gene TRBV2; D call uncertain. Germline V gives CDR1 SNHLY, CDR2 FYNNEI. Deletions cut 2 bases from V and 9 bases from J, with 13 bases between. CDR3 length: 13 amino acids. As DNA, the CDR3 is TGTGCCAGCAGTGAAACCCTAGTGTACTCCCAGTACTTC. This sequence encodes CASSETLVYSQYF.

The sample holds one count of this clone. The chain joins TRBV21-1 to TRBJ2-6; TRBD1 is the table's D call, not checked against the DNA. TRBV21-1 is deemed a pseudogene. The CDR3 covers 21 residues. The CDR3 here is CASSKRGTVRPHLSGANVLTF. CDR3 bases: TGTGCCAGCAGCAAAAGGGGGACAGTCCGTCCCCACCTCTCTGGGGCCAACGTCCTGACTTTC.

This clone was detected ten times or more. The V and J genes are TRBV19 and TRBJ2-6; a possible D gene is TRBD1 (6 bases). Looked up from germline, CDR1 is LNHDA and CDR2 is SQIVND (reference sequence). The CDR3 contains 19 residues. V dropped 7 bases and J dropped 2 bases, with 24 bases sitting between them. DNA of the CDR3: TGTGCCAGTACCCCTAACAGGGTTGGTGTGGGAACTGGGGCCAACGTCCTGACTTTC. Its translation: CASTPNRVGVGTGANVLTF.

The CDR3 loop is CASSLDRYQPQHF. For the CDR3, the DNA is TGTGCCAGCAGCTTAGATCGGTATCAGCCCCAGCATTTT. The chain recombines TRBV11-2 with TRBJ1-5; D remains unclear. Between the trimmed V and J ends, which lost 0 bases and 5 bases, there was a span of 5 bases. In germline, CDR1 is SGHAT, CDR2 FQNNGV. The CDR3 length is 13 residues.

V gene TRBV19 combines with J gene TRBJ1-4; possible D gene TRBD1, 6 bases. V lost 6 bases to trimming and J lost 7 bases, with 12 bases between them. Germline V lookup: CDR1 LNHDA, CDR2 SQIVND (reference sequence). The CDR3 extends over 13 amino acids. The CDR3 sequence: CASSVRGGEKLFF. DNA for the CDR3: TGTGCCAGTAGCGTCAGGGGCGGTGAAAAACTGTTTTTT.

The V and J genes are TRBV28 and TRBJ2-2; 8 nucleotides line up with TRBD1. The germline V gene encodes CDR1 MDHEN and CDR2 SYDVKM. The V segment lost 5 bases and the J segment 3 bases; nucleotides outside the gene matches: 8. The CDR3 has 16 residues. CDR3 nucleotides: TGTGCCAGCAGTACCGGGACAGGATCATACACCGGGGAGCTGTTTTTT. It codes for CASSTGTGSYTGELFF.

The J gene is TRBJ2-7, the V gene TRBV29-1, with D possibly being TRBD2 (6 bases). The CDR3 sequence is 12 residues long. The V end was cut by 7 bases, the J end by 2 bases, with 12 bases between. Germline loops: CDR1 SQVTM, CDR2 ANQGSEA. CDR3 sequence (DNA): TGCAGCGGGAAGTCGGGGGCCTACGAGCAGTACTTC. It is translated as CSGKSGAYEQYF.

The gene calls are TRBV6-1 and TRBJ2-3, with 9 nucleotides matching TRBD2. The CDR3 is 19 residues long. V lost 0 bases to trimming and J lost 0 bases; unmatched junction nucleotides: 10. CDR1 MNHNS and CDR2 SASEGT come from the germline V gene. Written as DNA, the CDR3 is TGTGCCAGCAGTGAAGCTATGATGGGGCTAGCGGGGAGCACAGATACGCAGTATTTT. Its translation: CASSEAMMGLAGSTDTQYF.

The chain couples TRBV4-1 to TRBJ1-1, with a tentative D call TRBD1 (5 bases). The germline V and J ends were trimmed by 4 bases and 10 bases, with 19 bases remaining between them. This CDR3 is built from 14 residues. Germline assignment: CDR1 MGHRA and CDR2 YSYEKL. This CDR3 is CASSPKGGEKGAFF. CDR3 bases: TGCGCCAGCAGCCCCAAGGGAGGGGAAAAGGGAGCTTTCTTT.

This clone was seen only a few times. The chain recombines TRBV27 with TRBJ2-3; D is unclear. This CDR3 spans 13 amino acids. V was trimmed by 6 bases and J by 0 bases, leaving 7 bases between them. Germline V gene lookup returns CDR1 MNHEY and CDR2 SMNVEV (reference sequence). The CDR3 DNA sequence: TGTGCCAGCAGAGGCAGGAGCACAGATACGCAGTATTTT. Translating it yields CASRGRSTDTQYF.

The rearrangement uses TRBV5-1 and TRBJ1-1; TRBD1 agrees at 8 bases. The CDR3 loop spans 15 amino acids. V trimming: 3 bases; J trimming: 2 bases; junction bases outside the gene matches: 6. CDR1 and CDR2 (germline): SGHRS, YFSETQ. The CDR3 is CASSWGTGPNTEAFF. CDR3 nucleotides: TGCGCCAGCAGCTGGGGGACAGGCCCAAACACTGAAGCTTTCTTT.

The CDR3 spells CASSLSYEQYF. CDR3 nucleotide sequence: TGTGCCAGCAGTCTATCCTACGAGCAGTACTTC. J is TRBJ2-7 and V is TRBV3-1 (or the pseudogene TRBV3-2); D is unclear. Trimming took 6 bases from V and 1 from J, leaving 4 bases between them. The germline CDR1 and CDR2 sequences are LGHDT and YNNKEL (reference sequence). This CDR3 spans 11 amino acids.

The J gene is TRBJ1-1, the V gene TRBV6-5, with D perhaps TRBD1 (5 bases). Trimming took off 4 bases at V and 0 bases at J, with 9 bases between the two ends. This CDR3 spans 14 amino acids. Germline V gives CDR1 MNHEY, CDR2 SVGAGI. For the CDR3, the DNA is TGTGCCAGCAGTTCTTCCAGGGTGAACACTGAAGCTTTCTTT. This codes for CASSSSRVNTEAFF.

The chain is built from TRBV9 and TRBJ2-7, with TRBD2 identical over 9 bases. The germline V gene has CDR1 SGDLS and CDR2 YYNGEE. The CDR3 contains 16 residues. The ends lost 0 bases at V and 4 bases at J; junction bases unmatched: 8. The CDR3 DNA follows: TGTGCCAGCAGCGTAGCACCAGCGGGAGGTCGGTACGAGCAGTACTTC. The encoded protein is CASSVAPAGGRYEQYF. Together with reference TRBV9 and TRBJ2-7, the CDR3 gives the full variable domain: DSGVTQTPKHLITATGQRVTLRCSPRSGDLSVYWYQQSLDQGLQFLIQYYNGEERAKGNILERFSAQQFPDLHSELNLSSLELGDSALYFCASSVAPAGGRYEQYFGPGTRLTVT.

This CDR3 is CASSFPLGTGISGNTIYF. The DNA for the CDR3 is TGTGCCAGCAGTTTCCCCCTTGGAACAGGAATCTCTGGAAACACCATATATTTT. J is TRBJ1-3 and V is TRBV28, with D possibly TRBD1 on 5 matching bases. The CDR3 is 18 amino acids. The germline V gene has CDR1 MDHEN and CDR2 SYDVKM. V was clipped by 3 bases and J by 0 bases, with 18 bases between them. Drawing the rest from reference TRBV28 and TRBJ1-3, the complete variable domain is DVKVTQSSRYLVKRTGEKVFLECVQDMDHENMFWYRQDPGLGLRLIYFSYDVKMKEKGDIPEGYSVSREKKERFSLILESASTNQTSMYLCASSFPLGTGISGNTIYFGEGSWLTVV.

The chain has TRBV7-9 and TRBJ1-2; D remains unclear. V was clipped by 3 bases and J by 5 bases, with 16 bases between them. The CDR3 length is 15 residues. Germline V CDR1 and CDR2: SEHNR, FQNEAQ (reference sequence). In DNA form, the CDR3 reads TGTGCCAGCAGCTTCCAACGGGAGTCGGCGTATGGCTACACCTTC. Translated, it gives CASSFQRESAYGYTF.

V gene TRBV3-1 (or the pseudogene TRBV3-2) combines with J gene TRBJ1-6; tentatively, D is TRBD1 (5 bases). V gave up 5 bases and J gave up 4 bases, with 9 bases separating them. Germline V lookup: CDR1 LGHDT, CDR2 YNNKEL (reference sequence). This CDR3 is 14 amino acids long. The CDR3 loop reads CASSLGVYNSPLHF. The CDR3 nucleotides read TGTGCCAGCAGCTTAGGGGTTTATAATTCACCCCTCCACTTT.